This is a list of T cell receptor beta chains from one sample in a study of blood T cell repertoires in COVID-19. Assay: immunoSEQ multiplex PCR; the TCRdb copy retains only in-frame clones and omits some. The sample carries around 15,000 clones, around 90% recorded once. The material sequenced was peripheral blood. The receptor source for this set is a human donor in a cohort sampled during active COVID-19. Both conserved end residues are part of each CDR3. A D gene is named only where the DNA matches it firmly. Not every row has a clone size; where given, it reads once, few, many or a size class.

v_gene,d_gene,j_gene,abundance,CDR3nt,CDR3aa
TRBV5-1,TRBD1,TRBJ2-7,-,TGCGCCAGCAGCTTGAACTTGCTCGGACAGGGGGTGTCCTACGAGCAGTACTTC,CASSLNLLGQGVSYEQYF
TRBV7-9,TRBD1,TRBJ1-6,-,TGTGCCAGCAGCTCGCCGGGACAGGGTAATTCACCCCTCCACTTT,CASSSPGQGNSPLHF
TRBV9,-,TRBJ2-7,-,TGTGCCAGCAGCCTAGGTGACAGCTCCTACGAGCAGTACTTC,CASSLGDSSYEQYF
TRBV5-1,TRBD1,TRBJ2-7,-,TGCGCCAGTTCCACAGGGGGCGAGGTTAAGTGGTACTTC,CASSTGGEVKWYF
TRBV27,-,TRBJ2-7,-,TGTGCCAGCAGTTTATACAGGGCTACCCTCTACGAGCAGTACTTC,CASSLYRATLYEQYF
TRBV5-1,-,TRBJ2-5,-,TGCGCCAGCAGCCCCACGGGCGCGGGGGAGACCCAGTACTTC,CASSPTGAGETQYF
TRBV6-2/TRBV6-3,-,TRBJ2-2,-,TGTGCCAGCAGTTCCTTAGATTCCGGGACATGGATACGATGGGACACCGGGGAGCTGTTTTTT,CASSSLDSGTWIRWDTGELFF
TRBV29-1,-,TRBJ2-7,-,TGCAGCGTTGATCTGGGGGCCCCTGACGAGCAGTACTTC,CSVDLGAPDEQYF
TRBV28,TRBD1,TRBJ1-5,-,TGTGCCAGCAGTTTATATACGACAGGGAGTCAGCCCCAGCATTTT,CASSLYTTGSQPQHF
TRBV27,-,TRBJ1-3,-,TGTGCCAGCAGTTTATCTGGAGTCTCCTCTGGAAACACCATATATTTT,CASSLSGVSSGNTIYF
TRBV11-2,-,TRBJ2-7,-,TGTGCCAGCAGCCCAGGGATCGACGAGCAGTACTTC,CASSPGIDEQYF
TRBV6-2/TRBV6-3,-,TRBJ2-7,large,TGTGCCAGCAGTTATACGGCCTACGAGCAGTACTTC,CASSYTAYEQYF
TRBV6-5,TRBD1,TRBJ2-4,-,TGTGCCAGCAGTTACGGGGACAGCCAAAACATTCAGTACTTC,CASSYGDSQNIQYF
TRBV4-3,-,TRBJ2-7,-,TGCGCCAGCAGCCAAGGCGTTGGTCCAATCGATTACGAGCAGTACTTC,CASSQGVGPIDYEQYF
TRBV5-6,-,TRBJ2-1,once,TGTGCCAGCAGCTTGCTCCTCCAGGGGGGCTCCTACAATGAGCAGTTCTTC,CASSLLLQGGSYNEQFF
TRBV19,-,TRBJ2-1,-,TGTGCCAGTAGTATCCGTGCAGGACTCTCCTACAATGAGCAGTTCTTC,CASSIRAGLSYNEQFF
TRBV9,-,TRBJ1-4,-,TGTGCCAGCAGCGTAGGATGGGCAGGCTCTCCTAATGAAAAACTGTTTTTT,CASSVGWAGSPNEKLFF
TRBV5-1,-,TRBJ2-7,-,TGCGCCAGCAGCTCTGATGGAGACTACGAGCAGTACTTC,CASSSDGDYEQYF
TRBV5-1,TRBD2,TRBJ2-5,-,TGCGCCAGCAGCTTGGGAGGAACTAGCGGGGGAAGCGGGGAGACCCAGTACTTC,CASSLGGTSGGSGETQYF
TRBV4-3,TRBD1,TRBJ2-7,-,TGCGCCAGCAGCCACGGACAGGGCTGGGAGCAGTACTTC,CASSHGQGWEQYF
TRBV4-3,TRBD1,TRBJ1-2,-,TGCGCCAGCAGCCAACGACAGGGTGGAGGGTCTAACTATGGCTACACCTTC,CASSQRQGGGSNYGYTF
TRBV10-3,-,TRBJ1-3,-,TGTGCCATCAGTGAGAGCGCAGTCAGGGCCTCTGGAAACACCATATATTTT,CAISESAVRASGNTIYF
TRBV18,TRBD2,TRBJ2-1,-,TGTGCCAGCTCAGAAAGCGGGGGACCCTACAATGAGCAGTTCTTC,CASSESGGPYNEQFF
TRBV7-6,TRBD1,TRBJ1-1,few,TGTGCCAGCAGCCCATTAGGGCAGGGGGGTGAAGCTTTCTTT,CASSPLGQGGEAFF
TRBV9,-,TRBJ1-2,-,TGTGCCAGCAGCGCGGTCGGGGATTCCAGGGGCCAAAACTATGGCTACACCTTC,CASSAVGDSRGQNYGYTF
TRBV6-5,-,TRBJ1-6,few,TGTGCCAGCACCGCGGGCACAGGGCCCGTCCACTTT,CASTAGTGPVHF
TRBV30,TRBD1,TRBJ2-7,-,TGTGCCTGGAGGATGGGACAGTTTGACTACGAGCAGTACTTC,CAWRMGQFDYEQYF
TRBV2,-,TRBJ1-5,-,TGTGCCAGCAGTGAAGATGCGGACTCCGGGTGGCAGCCCCAGCATTTT,CASSEDADSGWQPQHF
TRBV4-3,TRBD1,TRBJ1-3,-,TGCGCCAGCAGCCACTCTTGGAGGGACAGGGGTTACTCTGGAAACACCATATATTTT,CASSHSWRDRGYSGNTIYF
TRBV4-1,-,TRBJ1-2,-,TGCGCCAGCAGCCAAAGGATGAGGGAGGGAAGTGGCTACACCTTC,CASSQRMREGSGYTF
TRBV6-6,TRBD2,TRBJ2-1,-,TGTGCCAGCAGTTACTGGGAGGGTATCGGTCGACGTGAGCAGTTCTTC,CASSYWEGIGRREQFF
TRBV12-3/TRBV12-4,-,TRBJ2-1,few,TGTGCCAGCAGTCGGGGGGCGGGGCATGAGCAGTTCTTC,CASSRGAGHEQFF
TRBV10-1,TRBD2,TRBJ2-1,-,TGCGCCAGCACTCTCTGGGGTGCTAGCGGGGGAGACAATGAGCAGTTCTTC,CASTLWGASGGDNEQFF
TRBV9,-,TRBJ1-1,-,TGTGCCAGCAGCCCTGTTGGGGGCCACACTGAAGCTTTCTTT,CASSPVGGHTEAFF
TRBV11-3,-,TRBJ2-7,-,TGTGCCAGCAGTTACACAAGGGGCGACGAGCAGTACTTC,CASSYTRGDEQYF
TRBV6-5,TRBD1,TRBJ1-2,-,TGTGCCACCGTGACAGGGGACTCCTATGGCTACACCTTC,CATVTGDSYGYTF
TRBV12-3/TRBV12-4,-,TRBJ1-1,-,TGTGCCAGCAGTTTCTTGAACACTGAAGCTTTCTTT,CASSFLNTEAFF
TRBV10-3,-,TRBJ2-5,-,TGTGCCATCAGTGAGTCGGTTAGTACAGAGACCCAGTACTTC,CAISESVSTETQYF
TRBV5-1,-,TRBJ1-1,few,TGCGCCAGCAATCCTACCCCCGTGGTCTCTGAAGCTTTCTTT,CASNPTPVVSEAFF
TRBV4-1,TRBD2,TRBJ2-3,few,TGCGCCAGCAGCAGACTAGCGGGGACCACAGATACGCAGTATTTT,CASSRLAGTTDTQYF
TRBV19,-,TRBJ2-7,once,TGTGCCAGTAGTCGTACCAACTACTACGAGCAGTACTTC,CASSRTNYYEQYF
TRBV27,-,TRBJ2-4,-,TGTGCCAGCAGTCCCGACAGCCTCAGAAGGGGGTTACTAGCCAAAAACATTCAGTACTTC,CASSPDSLRRGLLAKNIQYF
TRBV6-2/TRBV6-3,TRBD1,TRBJ1-6,-,TGTGCCAGCCGTTGGGGGTACAGGGGGGTAGATTCACCCCTCCACTTT,CASRWGYRGVDSPLHF
TRBV6-2/TRBV6-3,TRBD2,TRBJ2-1,-,TGTGCCAGCAGCCACGGGGGACTAGCGGGGCTTGAGCAGTTCTTC,CASSHGGLAGLEQFF
TRBV5-4,TRBD2,TRBJ2-7,few,TGTGCCAGCAGCTGGGGACTAGCGGGGGGTCAGAACGAGCAGTACTTC,CASSWGLAGGQNEQYF
TRBV6-5,-,TRBJ2-7,-,TGTGCCAGCAGGGCCCTACAGCGGAGTTCCTACGAGCAGTACTTC,CASRALQRSSYEQYF
TRBV15,TRBD1,TRBJ1-1,-,TGTGCCACCAGCAGAGGACGACAGGGGGCCACAACAAACACTGAAGCTTTCTTT,CATSRGRQGATTNTEAFF
TRBV7-9,-,TRBJ2-7,-,TGTGCCAGCAGCCCATGGGCGAACTCCTACGAGCAGTACTTC,CASSPWANSYEQYF
TRBV5-1,-,TRBJ1-1,-,TGCGCCAGCAGCTTGGCCCAGGGGCGGGCTGAAGCTTTCTTT,CASSLAQGRAEAFF
TRBV5-1,TRBD1,TRBJ1-2,-,TGCGCCAGCAGCTTGTCCCCAATTTTAACAGGGGACCGGCTTGGCTACACCTTC,CASSLSPILTGDRLGYTF
TRBV20-1,-,TRBJ1-1,-,TGCAGTGCTCAGGGTATAGAAGCTTTCTTT,CSAQGIEAFF
TRBV7-9,TRBD2,TRBJ2-1,-,TGTGCCAGCAGCCAACTAGCGGGGGGCCTCTACAATGAGCAGTTCTTC,CASSQLAGGLYNEQFF
TRBV3-1/TRBV3-2,-,TRBJ1-6,-,TGTGCCAGCAGCCGGGAGGTGGGTTCACCCCTCCACTTT,CASSREVGSPLHF
TRBV5-1,TRBD2,TRBJ2-1,-,TGCGCCAGCAGCGGGGGACTAGGTACCTACAATGAGCAGTTCTTC,CASSGGLGTYNEQFF
TRBV7-9,-,TRBJ1-1,-,TGTGCCAGCAGATACTCGGGGGGGATCACTGAAGCTTTCTTT,CASRYSGGITEAFF
TRBV4-3,TRBD2,TRBJ2-3,-,TGCGCCAGCAGCCCCCGGGGACTAGCGGGGGGGGGTGCGCAGTATTTT,CASSPRGLAGGGAQYF
TRBV7-9,-,TRBJ1-1,-,TGTGCCAGCAGCTTACTAGGAGGGCGAGCTTTCTTT,CASSLLGGRAFF